In this sample, the clone carrying this T cell receptor beta chain turned up once. Its antigen remains unknown. Germline CDR1 and CDR2: SNHLY and FYNNEI. V lost 11 bases to trimming and J lost 8 bases, with 21 bases between them. This CDR3 comprises 14 residues. The donors were in the approximately 130-subject validation cohort; that cohort was separate from the roughly 730-subject first cohort. These data are taken from a study of cytomegalovirus exposure and HLA in healthy donors. Study background: Later, an analysis reported that the 95 to 150 validation repertoires had used the same platform as the approximately 600 first-cohort repertoires. Study-wide results and limits: In vitro work confirmed that a few CMV-associated chains recognize CMV antigens.

Here immunoSEQ multiplex PCR was the method, and the copy in TCRdb shows in-frame clones only, minus some. Here the sample spans roughly 62,000 clones, more than 85% being singletons. This clonotype originated in a woman aged 25 to 39 in good health and CMV-seronegative. Input material: PBMCs. The chain employs TRBV2 and TRBJ2-2; D might be TRBD2 (6 bases). DNA of the CDR3: TGTGCCGGAAGTCCCAATCCGGCGGGGGGGGAGCTGTTTTTT. Protein: CAGSPNPAGGELFF.